This T cell receptor (beta chain) comes out of a study of CD8+ T cells in alopecia areata. About the research overall: Treatment of the treated patients consisted of oral tofacitinib, 5 to 10 mg twice daily. For treated patients, severity scores reflected the percentage of scalp area affected. Whole-study results and caveats: Scalp lesions, especially in alopecia totalis/universalis, had higher clonality than normal scalp. Scalp sample data also include resident alphabeta T cells from normal skin.

This clone was detected only a few times. The antigen remains undetermined. V was shortened by 0 bases and J by 2 bases, with 11 bases between the two germline ends. This CDR3 has 15 residues. Germline lookup yields CDR1 SQVTM and CDR2 ANQGSEA. As to treatment: oral pan-JAK inhibitor, 5-10 mg twice daily. Reverse transcription of extracted RNA yielded cDNA, which provided the sequencing template. Measured with immunoSEQ multiplex PCR; TCRdb has only the in-frame clones, and not every one. The table shows approximately 100,000 clones, with 80% to 90% occurring only once. This material consisted of CD8+ T cells sorted from blood, taken at roughly week 30, from a patient treated with tofacitinib. V is TRBV29-1 and J is TRBJ2-1; D possibly uses TRBD1 or TRBD2 (5 bases each). The receptor was derived from a human donor with alopecia areata. The CDR3 nucleotides read TGCAGCGTTGAAGAAGGGGACCCACCCTACAATGAGCAGTTCTTC. This translates into CSVEEGDPPYNEQFF.